Below, 19 T cell receptor beta chains from the same sample are listed, as sequenced in a study of cytomegalovirus exposure and HLA in healthy donors. Primers: 60 Vbeta forward and 13 Jbeta reverse. The protocol was immunoSEQ multiplex PCR, while the TCRdb copy is restricted to in-frame clones and leaves out a portion. The data show about 200,000 clones, with roughly 80% seen just once and around 3% held by the top ten. Sequencing was done on a sample of PBMCs. These receptors came from a woman aged 40 to 50 in good health and CMV-seronegative.

In this sample, this clone turned up once. The CDR3 DNA sequence: TGCGCCAGCCAGGACAGCCTTAATGAAAAACTGTTTTTT. It specifies CASQDSLNEKLFF. The genes are TRBV10-2 and TRBJ1-4; a possible D gene is TRBD1 (6 bases). Trimming cost V 8 bases and J 4 bases, with 11 bases left between them. In germline, CDR1 is WSHSY, CDR2 SAAADI. The CDR3 runs 13 residues.

This CDR3 reads CASSTGQGAKFYTEAFF. CDR3 nucleotide sequence: TGCGCCAGCAGCACGGGACAGGGGGCTAAATTTTACACTGAAGCTTTCTTT. The chain carries TRBV5-1 and TRBJ1-1, with 12 bases lining up with TRBD1. The CDR3 extends over 17 amino acids. Germline-derived CDR1 and CDR2 are SGHRS and YFSETQ. J was trimmed by 3 bases and V by 4 bases; bases with no gene match: 10.

This clone was seen only once. The V and J genes are TRBV1 and TRBJ2-7; the table's D call TRBD2 went unverified against the DNA. TRBV1 is shown as a pseudogene. CDR3 size: 19 residues. The CDR3 DNA reads TGCACCAGCAGCCAAGAGGCTAGCGGGAGGGGGTTTCTGAACTACGAGCAGTACTTC. It specifies CTSSQEASGRGFLNYEQYF.

CDR3 protein: CASSQSRTGTGANVLTF. The CDR3 nucleotides read TGCGCCAGCAGTCAATCTAGAACCGGGACTGGGGCCAACGTCCTGACTTTC. This chain connects TRBV23-1 to TRBJ2-6, with a weak D call TRBD2 (5 bases). TRBV23-1 is an ORF, with its function uncertain. V was pared by 0 bases and J by 2 bases, with 11 bases between. The CDR3 is 17 amino acids.

V is TRBV10-3 and J is TRBJ1-2; 9 bases are shared with TRBD1. J was trimmed by 4 bases and V by 2 bases; bases with no gene match: 5. Germline V gives CDR1 ENHRY, CDR2 SYGVKD. The CDR3 consists of 15 residues. The CDR3 loop reads CAISEGGTGTYGYTF. CDR3 DNA sequence: TGTGCCATCAGTGAGGGTGGGACAGGGACCTATGGCTACACCTTC.

The V and J genes are TRBV27 and TRBJ2-3, with 8 nucleotides matching TRBD1. Germline loops: CDR1 MNHEY, CDR2 SMNVEV (reference sequence). Germline trimming cut 6 bases from V and 0 bases from J; bases unmatched to any gene: 5. The CDR3 is 15 residues long. In DNA form, the CDR3 reads TGTGCCAGCAGGCCGGCAGGGGGCAGCACAGATACGCAGTATTTT. The encoded protein is CASRPAGGSTDTQYF.

The J gene is TRBJ1-2, the V gene TRBV19, with 11 nucleotides matching TRBD1. Germline-derived CDR1 and CDR2 are LNHDA and SQIVND (reference sequence). The CDR3 has 16 residues. J lost 8 bases, V lost 4 bases, and 12 bases had no gene match. The CDR3 sequence is CASSTTPGTGGEGYTF. In DNA, the CDR3 is TGTGCCAGTAGTACAACTCCCGGGACAGGGGGAGAAGGCTACACCTTC.

The chain recombines TRBV28 with TRBJ2-3; TRBD1 agrees at 8 bases. V trimming: 4 bases; J trimming: 5 bases; junction bases outside the gene matches: 14. The CDR3 length is 17 residues. The germline V gene encodes CDR1 MDHEN and CDR2 SYDVKM. CDR3 nucleotides: TGTGCCAGCAGTTCTCCTCTACGCGGCAGGGGGCTAGATACGCAGTATTTT. This encodes CASSSPLRGRGLDTQYF.

The chain joins TRBV7-9 to TRBJ2-3; perhaps TRBD2 as D (7 bases). The CDR3 contains 15 residues. V shed 7 bases and J shed 2 bases, with 16 bases lying between them. The germline CDR1 and CDR2 sequences are SEHNR and FQNEAQ (reference sequence). The CDR3 DNA is TGTGCCAGCACCCAAGGGGGGGCCCTCACAGATACGCAGTATTTT. Translating it yields CASTQGGALTDTQYF.

The rearrangement links TRBV7-9 to TRBJ1-1; TRBD1 agrees at 10 bases. The CDR3 is made up of 17 amino acids. After removal of 6 bases from V and 2 bases from J, the junction contained 12 bases not matched to a gene. The germline V gene has CDR1 SEHNR and CDR2 FQNEAQ (reference sequence). CDR3 sequence (DNA): TGTGCCAGCAGGCCGAGCCGCCAGACAGGGGGCAACACTGAAGCTTTCTTT. This codes for CASRPSRQTGGNTEAFF.

The gene calls are TRBV27 and TRBJ2-7; maybe TRBD1 (6 bases). The V gene's germline CDR1 is MNHEY and CDR2 SMNVEV (reference sequence). The CDR3 covers 14 residues. V dropped 6 bases and J dropped 0 bases, with 12 bases sitting between them. CDR3 DNA: TGTGCCAGCAGCCTAAGGGGGTACTCCTACGAGCAGTACTTC. Its protein is CASSLRGYSYEQYF.

The chain joins TRBV19 to TRBJ1-3; TRBD1 is a possible D gene (5 bases). Trimming stripped 8 bases from V and 2 bases from J, with 19 bases between. The CDR3 is 16 residues long. CDR1 is LNHDA, CDR2 SQIVND, per germline (reference sequence). CDR3 loop: CASRNRRVSPGNTIYF. Written as DNA, the CDR3 is TGTGCCAGTCGGAACAGGAGAGTTAGCCCTGGAAACACCATATATTTT.

The rearrangement links TRBV7-3 to TRBJ2-5; 9 bases line up with TRBD2. With V trimmed by 4 bases and J by 1 base, 1 base remained unmatched. This CDR3 is built from 14 residues. Per germline, CDR1 SGHTA and CDR2 FQGTGA. The CDR3 protein is CASSYSGSQETQYF. In DNA form, the CDR3 reads TGTGCCAGCAGCTATAGCGGGAGCCAAGAGACCCAGTACTTC. Supplemented by reference TRBV7-3 and TRBJ2-5, the full variable domain reads GAGVSQTPSNKVTEKGKYVELRCDPISGHTALYWYRQSLGQGPEFLIYFQGTGAADDSGLPNDRFFAVRPEGSVSTLKIQRTERGDSAVYLCASSYSGSQETQYFGPGTRLLVL.

This chain links TRBV6-1 with TRBJ2-1; D perhaps matches TRBD2 (6 bases). Trimming took off 7 bases at V and 4 bases at J, with 14 bases between the two ends. The CDR3 length is 14 residues. Germline loops: CDR1 MNHNS, CDR2 SASEGT. For the CDR3, the DNA is TGTGCCAGCAAGCCGGGAGAATGGTACAATGAGCAGTTCTTC. It codes for CASKPGEWYNEQFF.

The sample holds one count of this clone. This chain links TRBV19 with TRBJ2-3, with D hard to call. The CDR3 runs to 16 residues. Germline CDR1 and CDR2: LNHDA and SQIVND (reference sequence). V was cut by 4 bases and J by 0 bases, with 14 bases left in between. The CDR3 DNA sequence: TGTGCCAGTAGTACCCCAGGAAAACCTAGCACAGATACGCAGTATTTT. This gives the protein CASSTPGKPSTDTQYF.

The rearrangement links TRBV19 to TRBJ1-5; D remains unclear. This CDR3 spans 13 amino acids. V was pared by 1 base and J by 6 bases, with 7 bases between. Germline values: CDR1 LNHDA, CDR2 SQIVND (reference sequence). The chain's CDR3 is CASSIGGSQPQHF. In DNA form, the CDR3 reads TGTGCCAGTAGTATAGGAGGCAGTCAGCCCCAGCATTTT. Drawing the rest from reference TRBV19 and TRBJ1-5, the complete variable domain is DGGITQSPKYLFRKEGQNVTLSCEQNLNHDAMYWYRQDPGQGLRLIYYSQIVNDFQKGDIAEGYSVSREKKESFPLTVTSAQKNPTAFYLCASSIGGSQPQHFGDGTRLSIL.

The V call is TRBV29-1, the J call TRBJ2-3, with 10 bases aligning to TRBD1. The CDR3 length is 14 residues. Germline CDR1 SQVTM, CDR2 ANQGSEA. With V trimmed by 6 bases and J by 0 bases, 3 bases remained unmatched. DNA for the CDR3: TGCAGCGTCGGACAGGGGGTTAGCACAGATACGCAGTATTTT. Translation: CSVGQGVSTDTQYF.

This chain uses TRBV7-3 with TRBJ1-1, with D uncertain. This CDR3 has 13 residues. Germline CDR1 SGHTA, CDR2 FQGTGA. Trimming left V 6 bases short and J 0 bases short, with 8 bases between. CDR3 protein: CASRLQMNTEAFF. The CDR3 DNA is TGTGCCAGCAGATTACAGATGAACACTGAAGCTTTCTTT.

The chain combines TRBV18 with TRBJ2-7; 7 nucleotides align to TRBD1. Germline CDR1 and CDR2: KGHSH and LQKENI. V dropped 0 bases and J dropped 5; count of bases not matched to a gene: 4. The CDR3 is made up of 14 amino acids. The CDR3 region is CASSPPSRGNEQYF. CDR3 nucleotide sequence: TGTGCCAGCTCACCACCGTCCAGGGGGAACGAGCAGTACTTC.